This TCR beta chain was sequenced for a study of cytomegalovirus exposure and HLA in healthy donors. Study summary: Sequencing of 150 million to 200 million T cells in an earlier analysis found approximately 120 million unique TCR beta sequences. Notes on the study in general: Several top significant clusters appeared, in a later analysis, to be linked to common viral pathogens. The study flagged approximately 180 TCR beta chains as cytomegalovirus-associated.

Use of 60 Vbeta and 13 Jbeta primers characterized the PCR. Some clones are missing from TCRdb's copy, which holds only in-frame ones; the method was immunoSEQ multiplex PCR. Of roughly 120,000 clones detected, about 80% appear once; the ten largest clones hold 2.5%. J was trimmed by 5 bases and V by 0 bases; bases with no gene match: 7. The CDR3 runs 15 residues. The germline V gene has CDR1 LGHNA and CDR2 YSLEER. Notes on this clone: Its antigen is undetermined.

The chain has TRBV4-3 and TRBJ2-7; 7 bases are a match to TRBD2. The source of this sequence is a man aged 25 to 40 in good health and CMV-seronegative. Sequenced input: PBMCs. The CDR3 reads CASSQDRKGGDEQYF. The CDR3 DNA reads TGCGCCAGCAGCCAAGATAGGAAGGGAGGGGACGAGCAGTACTTC.